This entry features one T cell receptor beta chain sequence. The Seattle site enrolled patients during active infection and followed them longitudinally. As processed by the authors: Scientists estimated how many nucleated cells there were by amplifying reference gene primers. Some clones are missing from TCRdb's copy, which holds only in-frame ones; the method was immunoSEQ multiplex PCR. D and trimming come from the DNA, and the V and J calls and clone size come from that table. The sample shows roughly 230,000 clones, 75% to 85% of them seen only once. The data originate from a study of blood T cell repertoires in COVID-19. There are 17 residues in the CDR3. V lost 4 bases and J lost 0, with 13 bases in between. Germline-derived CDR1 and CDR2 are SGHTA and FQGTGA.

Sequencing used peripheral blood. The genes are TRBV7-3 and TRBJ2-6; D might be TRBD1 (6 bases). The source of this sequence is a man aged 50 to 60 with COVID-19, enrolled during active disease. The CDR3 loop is CASSSTAQGSGANVLTF. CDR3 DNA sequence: TGTGCCAGCAGCTCAACCGCACAGGGCTCTGGGGCCAACGTCCTGACTTTC.